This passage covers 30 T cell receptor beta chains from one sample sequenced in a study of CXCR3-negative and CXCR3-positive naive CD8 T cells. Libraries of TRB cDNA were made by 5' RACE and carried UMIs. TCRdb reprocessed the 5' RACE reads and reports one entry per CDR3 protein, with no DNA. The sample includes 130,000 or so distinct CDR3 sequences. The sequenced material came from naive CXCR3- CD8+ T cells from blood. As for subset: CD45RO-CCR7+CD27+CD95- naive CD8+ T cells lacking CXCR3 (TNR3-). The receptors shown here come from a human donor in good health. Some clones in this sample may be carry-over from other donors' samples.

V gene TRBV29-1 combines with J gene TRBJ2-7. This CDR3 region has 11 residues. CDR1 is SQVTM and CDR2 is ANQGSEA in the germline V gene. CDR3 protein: CSVEWGYEQYF.

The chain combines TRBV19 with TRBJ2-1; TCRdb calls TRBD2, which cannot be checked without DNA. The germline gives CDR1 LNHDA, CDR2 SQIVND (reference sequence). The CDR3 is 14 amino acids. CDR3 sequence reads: CASSIGTRWNEQFF.

The CDR3 loop reads CASSLMEPSGGNEQFF. The chain uses TRBV13 and TRBJ2-1; TCRdb indicates TRBD2, and absent DNA this call remains unverified. Germline assignment: CDR1 PRHDT and CDR2 FYEKMQ (reference sequence). The CDR3 loop spans 16 amino acids.

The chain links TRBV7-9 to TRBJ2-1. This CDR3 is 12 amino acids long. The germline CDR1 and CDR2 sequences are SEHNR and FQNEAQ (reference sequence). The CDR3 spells CASSAEYSEPFF.

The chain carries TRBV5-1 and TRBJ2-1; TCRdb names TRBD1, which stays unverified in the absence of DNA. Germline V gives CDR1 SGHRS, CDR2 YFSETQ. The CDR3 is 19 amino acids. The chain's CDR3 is CASSFPRQAETYTYNEQFF.

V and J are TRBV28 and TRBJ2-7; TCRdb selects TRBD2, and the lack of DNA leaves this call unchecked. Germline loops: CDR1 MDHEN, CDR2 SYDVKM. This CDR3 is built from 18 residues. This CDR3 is CASAPGTSGKGPLTEQYF.

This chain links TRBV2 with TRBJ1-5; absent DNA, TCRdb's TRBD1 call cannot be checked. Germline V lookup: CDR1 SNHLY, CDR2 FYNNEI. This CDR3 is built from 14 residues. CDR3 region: CASSEDTSNQPQHF.

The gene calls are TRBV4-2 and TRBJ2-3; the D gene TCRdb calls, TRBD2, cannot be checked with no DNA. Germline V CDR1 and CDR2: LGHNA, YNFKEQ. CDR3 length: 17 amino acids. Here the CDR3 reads CASSQVLGSGGTDTQYF.

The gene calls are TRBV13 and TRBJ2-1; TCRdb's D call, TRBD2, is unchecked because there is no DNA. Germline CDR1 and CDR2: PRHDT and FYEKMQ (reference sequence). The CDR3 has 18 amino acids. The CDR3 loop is CASSLLAGGGAAYNEQFF. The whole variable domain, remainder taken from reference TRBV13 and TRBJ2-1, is AAGVIQSPRHLIKEKRETATLKCYPIPRHDTVYWYQQGPGQDPQFLISFYEKMQSDKGSIPDRFSAQQFSDYHSELNMSSLELGDSALYFCASSLLAGGGAAYNEQFFGPGTRLTVL.

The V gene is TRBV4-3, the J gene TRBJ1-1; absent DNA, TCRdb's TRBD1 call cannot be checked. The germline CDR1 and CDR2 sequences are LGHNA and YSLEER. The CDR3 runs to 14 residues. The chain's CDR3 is CASSPGGGAPEAFF.

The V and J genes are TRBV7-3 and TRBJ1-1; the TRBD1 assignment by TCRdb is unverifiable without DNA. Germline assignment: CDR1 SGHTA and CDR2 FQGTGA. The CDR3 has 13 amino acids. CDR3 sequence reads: CASSYYPDREAFF. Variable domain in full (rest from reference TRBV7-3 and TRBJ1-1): GAGVSQTPSNKVTEKGKYVELRCDPISGHTALYWYRQSLGQGPEFLIYFQGTGAADDSGLPNDRFFAVRPEGSVSTLKIQRTERGDSAVYLCASSYYPDREAFFGQGTRLTVV.

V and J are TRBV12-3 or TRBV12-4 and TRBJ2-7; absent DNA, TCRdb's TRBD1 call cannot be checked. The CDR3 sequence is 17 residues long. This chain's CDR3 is CASSSVRVGDHTYEQYF.

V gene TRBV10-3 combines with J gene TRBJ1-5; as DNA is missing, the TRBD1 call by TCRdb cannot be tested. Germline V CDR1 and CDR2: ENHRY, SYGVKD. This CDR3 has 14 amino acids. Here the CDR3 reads CAISESAGKQPQHF.

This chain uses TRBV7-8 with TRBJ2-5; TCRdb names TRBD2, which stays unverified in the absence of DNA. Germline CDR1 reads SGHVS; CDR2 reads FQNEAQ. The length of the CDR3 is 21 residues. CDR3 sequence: CASSLEGLAAGDSITQETQYF.

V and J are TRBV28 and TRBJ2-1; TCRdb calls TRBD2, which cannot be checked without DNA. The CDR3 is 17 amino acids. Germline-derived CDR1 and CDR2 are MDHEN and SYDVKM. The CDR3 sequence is CASSLGLAGGSYNEQFF.

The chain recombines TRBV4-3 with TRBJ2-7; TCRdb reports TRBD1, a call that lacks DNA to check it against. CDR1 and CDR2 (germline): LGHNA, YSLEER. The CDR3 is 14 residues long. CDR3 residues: CASSQATGTYEQYF.

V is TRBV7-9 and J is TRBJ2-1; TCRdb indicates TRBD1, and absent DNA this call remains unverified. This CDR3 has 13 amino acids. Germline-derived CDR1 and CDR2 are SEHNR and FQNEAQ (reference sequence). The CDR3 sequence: CASSFPQGTEQFF. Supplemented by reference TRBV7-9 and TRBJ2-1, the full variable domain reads DTGVSQNPRHKITKRGQNVTFRCDPISEHNRLYWYRQTLGQGPEFLTYFQNEAQLEKSRLLSDRFSAERPKGSFSTLEIQRTEQGDSAMYLCASSFPQGTEQFFGPGTRLTVL.

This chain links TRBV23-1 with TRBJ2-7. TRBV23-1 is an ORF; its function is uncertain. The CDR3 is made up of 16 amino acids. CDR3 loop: CASSHSLLRSPYEQYF.

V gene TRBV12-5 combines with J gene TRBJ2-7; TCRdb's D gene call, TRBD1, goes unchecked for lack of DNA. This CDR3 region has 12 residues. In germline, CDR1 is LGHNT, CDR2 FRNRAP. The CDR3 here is CASGTGWFEQYF.

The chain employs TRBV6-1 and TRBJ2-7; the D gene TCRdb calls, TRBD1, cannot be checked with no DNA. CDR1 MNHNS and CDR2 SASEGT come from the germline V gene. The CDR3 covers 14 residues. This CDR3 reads CASTNSRSSYEQYF.

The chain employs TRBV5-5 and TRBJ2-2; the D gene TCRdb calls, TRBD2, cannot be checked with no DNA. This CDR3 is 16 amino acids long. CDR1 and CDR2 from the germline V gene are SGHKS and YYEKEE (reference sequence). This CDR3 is CASSWGLAGATGELFF.

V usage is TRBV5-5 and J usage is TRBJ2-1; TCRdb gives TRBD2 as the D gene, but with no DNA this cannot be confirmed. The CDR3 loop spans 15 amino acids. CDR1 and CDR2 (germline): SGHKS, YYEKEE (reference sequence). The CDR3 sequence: CASSLLAGRYNEQFF.

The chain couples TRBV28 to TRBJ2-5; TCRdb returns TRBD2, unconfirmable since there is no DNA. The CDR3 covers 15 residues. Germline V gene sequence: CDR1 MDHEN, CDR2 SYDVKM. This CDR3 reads CASSLLASGKETQYF.

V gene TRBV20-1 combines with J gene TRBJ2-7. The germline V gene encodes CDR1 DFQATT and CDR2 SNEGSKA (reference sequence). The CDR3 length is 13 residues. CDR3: CSARDVRSDEQYF.

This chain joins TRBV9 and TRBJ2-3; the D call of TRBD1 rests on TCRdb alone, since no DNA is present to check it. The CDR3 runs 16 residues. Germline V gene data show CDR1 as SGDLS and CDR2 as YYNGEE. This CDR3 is CASSGPGQGFTDTQYF.

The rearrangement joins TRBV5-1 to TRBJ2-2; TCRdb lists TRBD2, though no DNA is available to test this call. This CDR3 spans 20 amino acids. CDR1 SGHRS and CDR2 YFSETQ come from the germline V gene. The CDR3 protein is CASSLLGWLGGEANTGELFF.

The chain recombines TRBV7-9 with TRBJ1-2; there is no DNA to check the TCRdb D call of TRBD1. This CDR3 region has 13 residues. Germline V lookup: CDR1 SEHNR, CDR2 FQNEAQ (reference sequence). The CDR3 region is CASSPAGKVGYTF.

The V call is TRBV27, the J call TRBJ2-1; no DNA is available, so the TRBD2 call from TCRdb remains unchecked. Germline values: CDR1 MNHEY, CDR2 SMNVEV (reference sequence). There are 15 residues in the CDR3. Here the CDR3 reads CASSLWSGGTYEQFF.

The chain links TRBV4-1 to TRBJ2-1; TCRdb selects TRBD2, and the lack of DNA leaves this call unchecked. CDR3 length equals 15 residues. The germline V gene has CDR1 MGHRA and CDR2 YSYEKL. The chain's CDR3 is CASSQEGRESNEQFF.

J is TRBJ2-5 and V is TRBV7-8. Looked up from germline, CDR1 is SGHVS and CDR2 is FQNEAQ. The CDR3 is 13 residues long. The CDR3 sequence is CASSLGFQETQYF.